The present T cell receptor (beta chain) was sequenced within a study of long-term antiretroviral therapy in people with HIV. CDR3 length equals 18 residues. V dropped 4 bases and J dropped 4; count of bases not matched to a gene: 15. Per germline, CDR1 SGHTA and CDR2 FQGNSA. Overall study results and limits: For ART adherence, viral resistance and therapy changes, no data were available. Controls had broader CDR3 length ranges than HIV repertoires did.

Concerning this clone itself: The antigen is unknown.

A v3.0 immunoSEQ assay was performed at survey level. The sequencing target was about 35,000-55,000 T-cell genomes per sample. Sequenced by immunoSEQ multiplex PCR; TCRdb stores in-frame clones only, minus some. The sample shows fewer than 45,000 clones, 70% to 90% of them seen only once. At least two post-ART and at least one pre-ART PBMC sample were available for each donor. This TCR was recovered from a man aged 18-30 years with HIV. The sample here was unsorted PBMCs, taken 2.2 years after starting antiretroviral therapy. This chain joins TRBV7-2 and TRBJ1-2, with 10 bases matching TRBD1. The CDR3 protein is CASSSVDRGQSPTYGYTF. The CDR3 nucleotides are TGTGCCAGCAGCTCCGTCGACAGGGGGCAATCCCCGACCTATGGCTACACCTTC.